This TCR beta chain stems from a study of T cells after yellow fever vaccination. Broader study findings: In post-booster samples, most primary-vaccination clones reappeared (just under 98% CD4, around 87% CD8).

TCRdb re-analysed the 5' RACE reads in MiXCR, keeping a single row per CDR3 protein. This sample yields approximately 32,000 distinct CDR3 sequences, of which 3.5% to 5% are seen a single time; approximately 45% belongs to the top ten. The CDR3 consists of 15 residues. Trimming removed 2 bases from V and 9 bases from J; junction bases left unmatched: 10. With regard to this clonotype: The antigen is not known. This may arise from a read error, as a much more abundant clone is one base away. Because it lacks the conserved phenylalanine or tryptophan at the end, this CDR3 is likely a read error.

Sequencing was performed on CD8+ T cells sorted from PBMCs, taken 5 days after the yellow fever booster vaccination. This TCR derives from a man aged 25 to 40 who received the YFV17D yellow fever vaccine. The chain employs TRBV12-3 or TRBV12-4 and TRBJ2-1; 7 nucleotides match TRBD2. CDR3 amino acids: CASSLQAGALLEQFS. The DNA for the CDR3 is TGTGCCAGCAGTTTACAGGCGGGAGCCCTGCTTGAGCAGTTCTCC.